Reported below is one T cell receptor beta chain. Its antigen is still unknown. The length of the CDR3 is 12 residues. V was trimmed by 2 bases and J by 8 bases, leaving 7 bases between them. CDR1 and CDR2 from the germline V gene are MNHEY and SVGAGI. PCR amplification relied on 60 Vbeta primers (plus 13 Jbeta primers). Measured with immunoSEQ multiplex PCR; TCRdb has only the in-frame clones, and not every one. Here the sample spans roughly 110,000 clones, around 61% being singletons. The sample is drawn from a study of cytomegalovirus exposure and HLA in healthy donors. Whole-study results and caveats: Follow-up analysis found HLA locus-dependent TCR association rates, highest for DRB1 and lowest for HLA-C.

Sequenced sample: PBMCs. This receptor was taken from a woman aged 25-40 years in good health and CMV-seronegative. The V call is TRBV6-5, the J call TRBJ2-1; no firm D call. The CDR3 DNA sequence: TGTGCCAGCAGTTACGGGCAAGATGAGCAGTTCTTC. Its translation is CASSYGQDEQFF.